This TCR beta chain comes out of a study of blood T cell repertoires in COVID-19. V dropped 5 bases and J dropped 8; count of bases not matched to a gene: 9. CDR1 is LNHDA and CDR2 is SQIVND in the germline V gene (reference sequence). CDR3 length: 14 amino acids. Assay used: immunoSEQ multiplex PCR; TCRdb lists only in-frame clones, some missing. The sample comprises some 95,000 clones, under 85% of which are singletons, and around 24% rests with the top ten. What was sequenced was peripheral blood. V is TRBV19 and J is TRBJ1-5, with TRBD1 identical over 7 bases. This sequence was found in a man aged 70-80 years with acute or convalescent COVID-19. In DNA, the CDR3 is TGTGCCAGTAGTGTAGGGACAGCTCAAAAGCCCCAGCATTTT. Amino acid sequence: CASSVGTAQKPQHF. The variable domain in full, with the rest retrieved from reference TRBV19 and TRBJ1-5, is DGGITQSPKYLFRKEGQNVTLSCEQNLNHDAMYWYRQDPGQGLRLIYYSQIVNDFQKGDIAEGYSVSREKKESFPLTVTSAQKNPTAFYLCASSVGTAQKPQHFGDGTRLSIL.